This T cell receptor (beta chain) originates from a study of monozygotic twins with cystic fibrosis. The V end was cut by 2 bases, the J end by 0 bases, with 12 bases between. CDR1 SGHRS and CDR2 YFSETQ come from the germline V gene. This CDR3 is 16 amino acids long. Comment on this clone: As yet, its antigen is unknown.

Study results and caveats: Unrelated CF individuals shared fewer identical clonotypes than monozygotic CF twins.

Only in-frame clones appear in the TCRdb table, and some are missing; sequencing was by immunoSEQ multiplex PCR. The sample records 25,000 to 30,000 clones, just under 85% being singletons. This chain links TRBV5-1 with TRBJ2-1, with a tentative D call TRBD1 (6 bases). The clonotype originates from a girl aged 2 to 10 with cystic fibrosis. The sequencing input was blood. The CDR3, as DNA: TGCGCCAGCAGCTTCAGGACAGAGAGCTCCTACAATGAGCAGTTCTTC. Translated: CASSFRTESSYNEQFF.